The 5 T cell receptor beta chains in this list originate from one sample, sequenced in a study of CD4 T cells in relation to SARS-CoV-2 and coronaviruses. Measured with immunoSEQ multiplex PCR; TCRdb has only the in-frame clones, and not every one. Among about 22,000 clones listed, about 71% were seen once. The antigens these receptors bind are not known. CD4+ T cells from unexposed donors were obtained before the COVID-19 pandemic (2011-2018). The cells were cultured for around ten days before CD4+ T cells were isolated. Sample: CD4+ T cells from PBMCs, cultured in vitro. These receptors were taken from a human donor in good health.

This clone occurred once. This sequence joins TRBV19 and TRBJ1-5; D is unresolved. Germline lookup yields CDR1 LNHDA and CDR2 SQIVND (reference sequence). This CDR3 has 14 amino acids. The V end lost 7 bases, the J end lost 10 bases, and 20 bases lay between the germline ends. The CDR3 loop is CASTDIGGIPPQHF. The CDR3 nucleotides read TGTGCCAGTACAGATATAGGAGGGATCCCCCCCCAGCATTTT.

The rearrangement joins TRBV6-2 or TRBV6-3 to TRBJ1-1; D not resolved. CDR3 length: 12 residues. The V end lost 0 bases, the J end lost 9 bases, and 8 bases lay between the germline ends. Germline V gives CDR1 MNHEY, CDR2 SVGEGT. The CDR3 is CASSYSVGKAFF. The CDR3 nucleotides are TGTGCCAGCAGTTACTCGGTGGGAAAAGCTTTCTTT.

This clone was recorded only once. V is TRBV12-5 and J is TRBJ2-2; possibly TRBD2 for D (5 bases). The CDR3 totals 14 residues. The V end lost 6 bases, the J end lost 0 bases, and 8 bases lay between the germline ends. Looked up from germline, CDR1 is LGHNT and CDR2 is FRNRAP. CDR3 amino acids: CASGPGTNTGELFF. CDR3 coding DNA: TGTGCTAGTGGCCCGGGAACGAACACCGGGGAGCTGTTTTTT. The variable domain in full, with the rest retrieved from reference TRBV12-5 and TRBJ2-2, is DARVTQTPRHKVTEMGQEVTMRCQPILGHNTVFWYRQTMMQGLELLAYFRNRAPLDDSGMPKDRFSAEMPDATLATLKIQPSEPRDSAVYFCASGPGTNTGELFFGEGSRLTVL.

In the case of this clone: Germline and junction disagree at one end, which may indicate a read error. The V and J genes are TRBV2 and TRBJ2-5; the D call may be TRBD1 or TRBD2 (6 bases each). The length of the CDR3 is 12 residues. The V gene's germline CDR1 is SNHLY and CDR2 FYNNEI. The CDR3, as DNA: TGTGCCAGCAGCACTGGTTGGGCAGGGGAGGACTTC. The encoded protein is CASSTGWAGEDF.

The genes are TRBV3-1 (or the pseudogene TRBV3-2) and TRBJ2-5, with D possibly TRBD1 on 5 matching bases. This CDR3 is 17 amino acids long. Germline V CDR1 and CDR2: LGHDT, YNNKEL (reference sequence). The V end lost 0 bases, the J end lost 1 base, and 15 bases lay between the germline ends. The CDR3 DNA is TGTGCCAGCAGCCAAGAGAAAGGCCCTAGGGGCCAAGAGACCCAGTACTTC. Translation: CASSQEKGPRGQETQYF.